This TCR beta chain was documented in a study of metastatic and nonmetastatic thyroid tumors. Patients had received no treatment of any kind before thyroid surgery. TCRdb re-called the PCR reads through MiXCR. The sample comprises around 50,000 clones, around 20% of which are singletons, and approximately 3.6% rests with the top ten. Germline CDR1 reads MNHEY; CDR2 reads SMNVEV (reference sequence). Trimming stripped 4 bases from V and 10 bases from J, with 20 bases between. The CDR3 runs 14 residues. The receptor was derived from a male donor with papillary thyroid cancer or a benign thyroid nodule (not recorded which). Some clones in this sample may be carry-over from other donors' samples. Sequencing was carried out using blood. The gene calls are TRBV27 and TRBJ2-7; D is unresolved. The CDR3 nucleotides are TGTGCCAGCAGTTCGACCAGCCCCCTTTACTATCAGTACTTC. As protein: CASSSTSPLYYQYF.